This TCR beta chain was obtained from a study of CD8+ T cells in alopecia areata. The authors extracted RNA and reverse transcribed it into cDNA as the sequencing template. This table comes from immunoSEQ multiplex PCR, and its TCRdb copy is limited to in-frame clones, with some not included. The sample yields approximately 200,000 clones, 58% seen once. V lost 2 bases and J 3 bases, leaving 11 bases between the germline ends. CDR1 and CDR2 (germline): LNHDA, SQIVND (reference sequence). The CDR3 extends over 15 amino acids. This clone was recorded only once. This sample's treatment: oral pan-JAK inhibitor, 5-10 mg twice daily.

Specimen: CD4+ T cells sorted from blood, collected at week 24, from a patient treated with tofacitinib. The source is a human donor with alopecia areata. The genes are TRBV19 and TRBJ1-5, with D possibly being TRBD1 (6 bases). The CDR3 reads CASSISAGDNQPQHF. CDR3 coding DNA: TGTGCCAGTAGTATATCGGCAGGGGACAATCAGCCCCAGCATTTT.